This T cell receptor (beta chain) originates from a study of T cell responses to AZD1222 COVID-19 vaccine. Study findings and constraints: The study reported that nearly half of spike-specific TCRs target unmutated variant regions.

Data came from immunoSEQ multiplex PCR; TCRdb stores just in-frame clones and leaves some out. The repertoire holds 70,000 to 80,000 clones, with approximately 90% as singletons. As concerns this clone: The antigen remains unidentified.

This CDR3 region has 12 residues. V lost 1 base and J lost 6, with 6 bases in between. CDR1 and CDR2 from the germline V gene are LGHNA and YNFKEQ. The chain recombines TRBV4-2 with TRBJ1-1; D gene uncertain. The TCR sequence derives from an adult in good health. The sequencing here drew on peripheral blood, taken on day 0 of AZD1222 vaccination. CDR3 sequence: CASSQGYPEAFF. Here the CDR3 DNA reads TGTGCCAGCAGCCAAGGATATCCTGAAGCTTTCTTT.